This T cell receptor (beta chain) derives from a study of blood T cell repertoires in COVID-19 (dated by TCRdb to the early 2020s). Regarding the research as a whole: Samples covering the acute and convalescent phases of COVID-19 were provided by collaborators in the United States, Italy and Spain. Where available, HLA class I and class II types were obtained from metadata supplied by the sample provider rather than from assay-based typing. The prospective study material was composed of cDNA or gDNA derived from T cells, B-cell-depleted T cells, or PBMCs. A de-identified subject ID, COVID-19 status, age in years and sex were almost always included in the sample metadata. The repertoires were released in a freely available public database meant as a resource for research on the immune response to SARS-CoV-2. Subjects who had been exposed to COVID-19, were actively infected with it, or had recovered from it provided the deeply sampled blood TCRbeta repertoires that made up the dataset. Samples were obtained from the ongoing ImmuneRACE study (first 160 participants) and from 1,254 subjects provided by 6 global collaborators.

Of note for this clone: Which antigen it targets is not known. No clone much larger than this one lies a single base away; base qualities are absent.

Reading from cysteine to phenylalanine, the CDR3 counts 13 amino acids. The sequence is cut down to CDR3 DNA, 39 bases in frame from base 1. Trimming takes 5 bases from V and 3 bases from J, and the germline ends sit 11 bases apart. TCRbeta CDR3 regions were amplified from genomic DNA using the immunoSEQ Assay, a bias-controlled multiplex PCR. Under the source paper's analysis protocol: Within the assay, amplification of reference gene primers was used to estimate how many nucleated cells each sample contained. To quantify the absolute abundance of each unique TCRbeta CDR3 rearrangement, sequence reads were collapsed and filtered. For each sample, productive Simpson clonality was calculated as the square root of Simpson's diversity index across productive rearrangements. This is the immuneACCESS table as TCRdb keeps it, with only in-frame sequences that have V and J called. A part of the clones is gone; compared with another copy, unresolved V genes explain less than half, and the rest is unexplained. Clonal size and the V and J genes are those of that table, whereas D and trimming came from the DNA. A total of roughly 80,000 clones appear in this sample, over 75% of them only once. The top ten clones comprise 2.9% of the sample.

Each collaborating institution followed its own protocols to collect whole blood in K2EDTA tubes. For TCRbeta analysis, collaborators shipped samples as frozen whole blood, isolated PBMCs, or DNA extracted from either of those sample types. Broader findings and caveats from the paper: Clinical and demographic metadata were provided uncurated, with the amount varying by source and participant.

This receptor was obtained from a woman older than 75 with acute or convalescent COVID-19. Recombination connected TRBV12-3 or TRBV12-4 to TRBJ2-7, with the identity of the D gene unclear. Sequencing was carried out using peripheral blood. The CDR3: CASSLPNNYEQYF. The DNA sequence is TGTGCCAGCAGTCTACCTAATAACTACGAGCAGTACTTC.